This T cell receptor (beta chain) is drawn from a study of technical replicates of blood from a few donors. This CDR3 contains 13 residues. Germline V gene lookup returns CDR1 GTSNPN and CDR2 SVGIG (reference sequence). V was trimmed by 2 bases and J by 3 bases, leaving 10 bases between them. Assay used: immunoSEQ multiplex PCR; TCRdb lists only in-frame clones, some missing. The sample has 75,000 to 95,000 clones, roughly 94% seen once. The chain has TRBV30 and TRBJ1-1, with no clear D. The receptor was derived from a human donor in good health. Sequenced material: T cells isolated from PBMCs. CDR3 in amino acids: CAWSFDTYTEAFF. CDR3 sequence (DNA): TGTGCCTGGAGTTTTGACACCTACACTGAAGCTTTCTTT.